The 21 T cell receptor beta chains below come from one sample, sequenced in a study of blood T cells in healthy people across ages (dated by TCRdb to the mid-2010s). The library came from 5' RACE. The instrument was an Illumina HiSeq 2500. A second PCR of about 6 to 12 cycles was performed with a sample-barcoded 5' primer and a J-beta primer mix. TCRdb reran the public reads through fastp at Q25 and MiXCR, keeping productive beta chains. Records with the same CDR3 protein are collapsed into one entry carrying the most frequent genes and DNA. The sample records about 1.6 million distinct CDR3 sequences, roughly 30% of which are singletons. The ten largest account for over 9% of the sample. Sequences were obtained from blood. The source of these receptors is a woman aged 25 to 39 in good health.

This clonotype was counted between two and nine times. The rearrangement joins TRBV9 to TRBJ2-7; no reliable D call. The CDR3 sequence is 15 residues long. Germline V gene lookup returns CDR1 SGDLS and CDR2 YYNGEE. V lost 0 bases to trimming and J lost 4 bases, with 14 bases between them. The CDR3 DNA is TGTGCCAGCAGCGTAGGTCTAGGAACGTCTTACGAGCAGTACTTC. Translation: CASSVGLGTSYEQYF.

This clonotype has only one observation. The junction departs from the called germline gene at one end, perhaps through a read error. The chain carries TRBV15 and TRBJ2-3, with D unclear. The CDR3 contains 15 residues. Germline V gene lookup returns CDR1 LNHNV and CDR2 YYDKDF (reference sequence). CDR3 coding DNA: TGTGTCACCAGCAGAGATCGACTCAGCACAGATACGCAGTATTTT. As protein: CVTSRDRLSTDTQYF.

The chain is built from TRBV2 and TRBJ2-7; 7 bases line up with TRBD1. With 7 bases clipped from V and 1 base from J, the junction kept 7 bases outside the gene matches. CDR3 length: 14 residues. Per the germline V gene, CDR1 is SNHLY and CDR2 is FYNNEI. For the CDR3, the DNA is TGTGCCAGCACTCCGGGACAGCTATCCTACGAGCAGTACTTC. It codes for CASTPGQLSYEQYF.

This clonotype appeared once. An end of the junction does not agree with germline; a read error may underlie this. This chain connects TRBV25-1 to TRBJ2-3, with a possible D match to TRBD2 (5 bases). Per the germline V gene, CDR1 is MGHDK and CDR2 is SYGVNS. The CDR3 is 12 residues long. The CDR3 region has the DNA TGTGCCAGCAGAGCGGAAAAGGATACGCCGTATTTT. It translates to CASRAEKDTPYF.

As concerns this clonotype: A read error may account for a junction end that differs from germline. The chain links TRBV28 to TRBJ2-3; TRBD2 might be the D (6 bases). CDR1 is MDHEN, CDR2 SYDVKM, per germline. This CDR3 has 14 amino acids. The CDR3 loop is CASPPPGRTDTQYF. CDR3 coding DNA: TGCGCCAGCCCCCCCCCAGGGAGGACAGATACGCAGTATTTT.

The V and J genes are TRBV5-1 and TRBJ2-3; D gene uncertain. Germline-derived CDR1 and CDR2 are SGHRS and YFSETQ. The V end lost 0 bases, the J end lost 3 bases, and 8 bases lay between the germline ends. The CDR3 runs 14 residues. The CDR3 DNA is TGCGCCAGCAGCTTGGAGGCAGCGACAGATACGCAGTATTTT. This gives the protein CASSLEAATDTQYF.

In regard to this clonotype: The junction and the germline gene differ at one end; a read error may be behind it. The genes are TRBV6-1 and TRBJ2-1, with D perhaps given as TRBD1 or TRBD2 (6 bases each). CDR3 size: 16 residues. Germline CDR1 is MNHNS and CDR2 is SASEGT. CDR3 region: CASRGAWGAAYKEQFF. Written as DNA, the CDR3 is TGTGCCAGCAGGGGGGCTTGGGGGGCGGCTTACAAAGAGCAGTTCTTC.

Only one count was recorded for this clonotype. Germline is not matched at one junction end, which may reflect a read error. The chain couples TRBV20-1 to TRBJ2-2; TRBD2 matches at 8 bases. The CDR3 loop spans 14 amino acids. Germline CDR1 is DFQATT and CDR2 is SNEGSKA (reference sequence). The CDR3 region is CSASPGGNAGELFF. The CDR3 DNA follows: TGCAGTGCTTCTCCGGGAGGGAACGCCGGGGAGCTGTTTTTT.

This clonotype has a handful of counts. V is TRBV7-9 and J is TRBJ2-4, with D perhaps assigned TRBD1 or TRBD2 (5 bases each). The ends were cut back, 1 base at V and 14 bases at J, with 12 bases in the middle. Germline assignment: CDR1 SEHNR and CDR2 FQNEAQ (reference sequence). The CDR3 is 12 residues long. CDR3 nucleotide sequence: TGTGCCAGCAGCTTAGTCGAGGGGCGCGAGTACTTC. Protein sequence: CASSLVEGREYF.

J is TRBJ1-1 and V is TRBV27; 9 bases are shared with TRBD1. This CDR3 region has 16 residues. After removal of 4 bases from V and 6 bases from J, the junction contained 12 bases not matched to a gene. In germline, CDR1 is MNHEY, CDR2 SMNVEV (reference sequence). DNA for the CDR3: TGTGCCAGCAGTTCATACCTCGGACAGGGGTCTGCTGAAGCTTTCTTT. Its protein product is CASSSYLGQGSAEAFF.

This clonotype was seen more than once but under ten times. J is TRBJ2-3 and V is TRBV30, with TRBD2 matching over 11 bases. CDR3 size: 15 residues. Germline-derived CDR1 and CDR2 are GTSNPN and SVGIG (reference sequence). The CDR3 bases are TGTGCTAGTACCCCACTAGCGGGGGGCACAGATACGCAGTATTTT. Protein sequence: CASTPLAGGTDTQYF. Looking up the rest from reference TRBV30 and TRBJ2-3 gives the full variable domain: SQTIHQWPATLVQPVGSPLSLECTVEGTSNPNLYWYRQAAGRGLQLLFYSVGIGQISSEVPQNLSASRPQDRQFILSSKKLLLSDSGFYLCASTPLAGGTDTQYFGPGTRLTVL.

This chain joins TRBV20-1 and TRBJ1-1; possibly TRBD1 for D (5 bases). V lost 0 bases and J 8 bases, leaving 13 bases between the germline ends. Germline CDR1 is DFQATT and CDR2 is SNEGSKA (reference sequence). CDR3 length equals 13 residues. The CDR3 DNA is TGCAGTGCTAGAGACAGCTGGGGACTGGAAGCTTTCTTT. Amino acid sequence: CSARDSWGLEAFF.

V gene TRBV9 combines with J gene TRBJ1-5; the D gene is possibly TRBD1 (5 bases). The CDR3 extends over 15 amino acids. Trimming stripped 4 bases from V and 0 bases from J, with 11 bases between. Germline CDR1 reads SGDLS; CDR2 reads YYNGEE. CDR3 coding DNA: TGTGCCAGCAGCCCCGGGGCGAATAGCAATCAGCCCCAGCATTTT. It encodes CASSPGANSNQPQHF.

The chain carries TRBV5-1 and TRBJ2-7, with a possible D match to TRBD1 (6 bases). V lost 4 bases and J lost 2, with 22 bases in between. This CDR3 spans 17 amino acids. Germline CDR1 and CDR2: SGHRS and YFSETQ. The chain's CDR3 is CASSPDPGRDTPYEQYF. The CDR3 coding sequence is TGCGCCAGCAGCCCGGATCCTGGCCGGGACACCCCCTACGAGCAGTACTTC.

V is TRBV19 and J is TRBJ2-5; tentatively, D is TRBD2 (5 bases). The germline V gene encodes CDR1 LNHDA and CDR2 SQIVND (reference sequence). This CDR3 comprises 13 residues. Trimming removed 10 bases at V and 2 bases at J, with 14 bases between. The CDR3 region has the DNA TGTGCCACCTCAAGCGGCGCACAAGAGACCCAGTACTTC. Amino acids: CATSSGAQETQYF.

This clonotype has a handful of counts. V and J are TRBV27 and TRBJ2-4; D is perhaps TRBD1 (6 bases). V shed 5 bases and J shed 2 bases, with 10 bases lying between them. Germline-derived CDR1 and CDR2 are MNHEY and SMNVEV (reference sequence). This CDR3 region has 14 residues. The CDR3: CASSHRETKNIQYF. The CDR3 coding sequence is TGTGCCAGCAGTCACAGGGAAACCAAAAACATTCAGTACTTC.

The chain joins TRBV4-1 to TRBJ1-5, with D possibly TRBD1 on 6 matching bases. The CDR3 runs to 15 residues. Trimming removed 1 base from V and 4 bases from J, with 11 bases in between. CDR1 is MGHRA, CDR2 YSYEKL, per germline. The CDR3: CASSQAQGPNQPQHF. The CDR3 DNA reads TGCGCCAGCAGCCAAGCACAGGGCCCTAATCAGCCCCAGCATTTT.

This chain joins TRBV5-1 and TRBJ2-2; 8 bases match TRBD1. This CDR3 spans 17 amino acids. Germline CDR1 reads SGHRS; CDR2 reads YFSETQ. The V and J ends lost 4 bases and 6 bases, in that order; junction bases with no gene match: 14. The CDR3 sequence is CASSIQGTGGLSGELFF. The CDR3 coding sequence is TGCGCCAGCAGCATCCAAGGGACAGGTGGTCTTTCCGGGGAGCTGTTTTTT.

This chain uses TRBV5-5 with TRBJ1-1; D unresolved. The germline gives CDR1 SGHKS, CDR2 YYEKEE (reference sequence). V lost 4 bases and J 1 base, leaving 8 bases between the germline ends. CDR3 size: 13 residues. CDR3 sequence (DNA): TGTGCCAGCAGCGGTAACACGAACACTGAAGCTTTCTTT. Its protein product is CASSGNTNTEAFF.

The chain recombines TRBV27 with TRBJ2-6; D unclear. Germline V CDR1 and CDR2: MNHEY, SMNVEV (reference sequence). The germline V and J ends were trimmed by 6 bases and 3 bases, with 6 bases remaining between them. The CDR3 is 13 amino acids. This CDR3 is CASRLLGANVLTF. CDR3 in DNA: TGTGCCAGCAGACTGCTTGGGGCCAACGTCCTGACTTTC.

This clonotype has only a few counts. The DNA of the CDR3 is TGCGCCAGCAGCAACCCCGGGATGCACACCGGGGAGCTGTTTTTT. It encodes CASSNPGMHTGELFF. This chain uses TRBV5-1 with TRBJ2-2, with D tentatively TRBD2 (5 bases). Between the trimmed V and J ends, which lost 4 bases and 3 bases, there was a span of 13 bases. This CDR3 contains 15 residues. Per the germline V gene, CDR1 is SGHRS and CDR2 is YFSETQ.